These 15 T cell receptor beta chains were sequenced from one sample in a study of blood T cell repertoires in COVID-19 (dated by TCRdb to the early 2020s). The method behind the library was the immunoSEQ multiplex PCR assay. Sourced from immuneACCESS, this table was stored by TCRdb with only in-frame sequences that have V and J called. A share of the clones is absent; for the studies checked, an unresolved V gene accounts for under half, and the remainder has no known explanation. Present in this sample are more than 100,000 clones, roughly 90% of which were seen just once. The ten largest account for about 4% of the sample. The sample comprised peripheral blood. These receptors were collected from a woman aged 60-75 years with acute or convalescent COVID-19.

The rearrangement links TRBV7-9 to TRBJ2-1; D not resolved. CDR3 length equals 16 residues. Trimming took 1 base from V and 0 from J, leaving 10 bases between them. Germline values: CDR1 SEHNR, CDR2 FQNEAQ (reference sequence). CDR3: CASSLVSRRSYNEQFF. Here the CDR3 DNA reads TGTGCCAGCAGCTTAGTGTCTAGACGCTCCTACAATGAGCAGTTCTTC.

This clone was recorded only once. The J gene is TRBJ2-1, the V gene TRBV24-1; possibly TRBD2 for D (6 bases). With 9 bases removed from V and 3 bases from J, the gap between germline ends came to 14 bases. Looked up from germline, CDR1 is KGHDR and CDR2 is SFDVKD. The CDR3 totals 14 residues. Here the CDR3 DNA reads TGTGCCACCTCCCGGGACTCGCGCTACAATGAGCAGTTCTTC. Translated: CATSRDSRYNEQFF.

DNA for the CDR3: TGTGCCAGCAGGAGGACAGGGCACTACGAGCAGTACTTC. This gives the protein CASRRTGHYEQYF. The chain employs TRBV12-3 or TRBV12-4 and TRBJ2-7; 8 nucleotides agree with TRBD1. This CDR3 spans 13 amino acids. Trimming removed 6 bases from V and 3 bases from J; junction bases left unmatched: 4.

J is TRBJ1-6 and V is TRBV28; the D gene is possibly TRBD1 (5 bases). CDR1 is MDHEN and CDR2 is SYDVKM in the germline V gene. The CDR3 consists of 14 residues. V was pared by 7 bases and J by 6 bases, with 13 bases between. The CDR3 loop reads CASNLGGFNSPLHF. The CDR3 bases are TGTGCCAGCAACCTGGGGGGGTTTAATTCACCCCTCCACTTT.

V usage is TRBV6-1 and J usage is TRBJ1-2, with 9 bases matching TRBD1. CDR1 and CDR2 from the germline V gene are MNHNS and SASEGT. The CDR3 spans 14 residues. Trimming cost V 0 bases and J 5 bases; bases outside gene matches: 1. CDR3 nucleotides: TGTGCCAGCAGTGAAGCGACAGGGGGTTATGGCTACACCTTC. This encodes CASSEATGGYGYTF.

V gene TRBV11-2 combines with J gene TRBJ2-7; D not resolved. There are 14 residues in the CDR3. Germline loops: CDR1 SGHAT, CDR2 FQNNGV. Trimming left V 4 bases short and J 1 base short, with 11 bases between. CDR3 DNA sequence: TGTGCCAGCAGCTACCCCATGCGGTCCTACGAGCAGTACTTC. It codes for CASSYPMRSYEQYF.

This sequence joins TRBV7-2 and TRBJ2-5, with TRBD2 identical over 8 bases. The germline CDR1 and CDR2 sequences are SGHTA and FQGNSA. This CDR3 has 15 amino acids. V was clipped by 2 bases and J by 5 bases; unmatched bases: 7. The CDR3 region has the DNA TGTGCCAGCAGCTTATATTGGACTAGCATGGAGACCCAGTACTTC. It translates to CASSLYWTSMETQYF.

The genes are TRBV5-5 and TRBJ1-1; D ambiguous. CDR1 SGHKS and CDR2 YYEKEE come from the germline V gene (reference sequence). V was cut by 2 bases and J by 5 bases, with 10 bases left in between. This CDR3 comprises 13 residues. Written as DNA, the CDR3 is TGTGCCAGCAGCTTAGATCGCGTGACTGAAGCTTTCTTT. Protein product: CASSLDRVTEAFF.

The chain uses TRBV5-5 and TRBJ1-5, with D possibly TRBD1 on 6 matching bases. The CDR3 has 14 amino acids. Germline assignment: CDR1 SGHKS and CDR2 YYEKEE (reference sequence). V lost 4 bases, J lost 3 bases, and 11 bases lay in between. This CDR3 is CASSDGQNNQPQHF. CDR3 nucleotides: TGTGCCAGCAGCGACGGACAGAACAATCAGCCCCAGCATTTT.

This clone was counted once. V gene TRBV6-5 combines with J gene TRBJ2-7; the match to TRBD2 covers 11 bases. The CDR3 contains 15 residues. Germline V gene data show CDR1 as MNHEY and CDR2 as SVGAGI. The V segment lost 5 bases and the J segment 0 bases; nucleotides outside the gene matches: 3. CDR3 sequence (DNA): TGTGCCAGCAGTAAACTAGCGGGAGCCTCCTACGAGCAGTACTTC. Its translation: CASSKLAGASYEQYF.

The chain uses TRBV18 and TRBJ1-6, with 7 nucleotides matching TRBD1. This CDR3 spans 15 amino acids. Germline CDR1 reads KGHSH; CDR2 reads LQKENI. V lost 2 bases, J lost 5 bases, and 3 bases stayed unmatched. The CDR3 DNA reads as TGTGCCAGCTCACCAGGGACAGTCAATAATTCACCCCTCCACTTT. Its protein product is CASSPGTVNNSPLHF.

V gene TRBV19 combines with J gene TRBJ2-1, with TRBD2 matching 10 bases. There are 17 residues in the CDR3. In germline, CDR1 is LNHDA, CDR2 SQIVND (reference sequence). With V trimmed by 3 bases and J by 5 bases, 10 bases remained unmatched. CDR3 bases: TGTGCCAGTAGTATCGGCCCGGGACTAGCGCCTAACAATGAGCAGTTCTTC. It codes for CASSIGPGLAPNNEQFF. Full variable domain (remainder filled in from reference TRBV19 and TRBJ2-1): DGGITQSPKYLFRKEGQNVTLSCEQNLNHDAMYWYRQDPGQGLRLIYYSQIVNDFQKGDIAEGYSVSREKKESFPLTVTSAQKNPTAFYLCASSIGPGLAPNNEQFFGPGTRLTVL.

For the CDR3, the DNA is TGTGCCACCCTAGCGGGAGGGCCGAATGAGCAGTTCTTC. This encodes CATLAGGPNEQFF. The chain recombines TRBV6-5 with TRBJ2-1; TRBD2 aligns across 12 bases. With 10 bases clipped from V and 7 bases from J, the junction kept 5 bases outside the gene matches. The CDR3 is 13 residues long. Germline V CDR1 and CDR2: MNHEY, SVGAGI.

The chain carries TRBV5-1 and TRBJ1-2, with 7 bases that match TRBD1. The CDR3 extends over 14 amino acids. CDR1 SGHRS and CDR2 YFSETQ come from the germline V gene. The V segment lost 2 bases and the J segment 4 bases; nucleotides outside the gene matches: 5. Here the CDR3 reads CASSFLQGSYGYTF. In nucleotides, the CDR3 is TGCGCCAGCAGCTTCTTACAGGGGTCCTATGGCTACACCTTC.

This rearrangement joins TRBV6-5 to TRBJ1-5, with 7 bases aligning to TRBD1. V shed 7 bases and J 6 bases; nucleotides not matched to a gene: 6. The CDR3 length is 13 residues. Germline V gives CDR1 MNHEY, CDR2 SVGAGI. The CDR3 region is CASKRQGSQPQHF. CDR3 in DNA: TGTGCCAGCAAAAGACAGGGAAGTCAGCCCCAGCATTTT.